This section outlines one T cell receptor (beta chain) sequence together with its context. These data belong to a study of blood T cell repertoires in COVID-19. Some clones are missing from TCRdb's copy, which holds only in-frame ones; the method was immunoSEQ multiplex PCR. This sample has 180,000 or so clones; around 80% occur once, and the top ten carry roughly 9.6%. Germline assignment: CDR1 MNHEY and CDR2 SMNVEV (reference sequence). The CDR3 loop spans 16 amino acids. Trimming left V 8 bases short and J 3 bases short, with 19 bases between. Cohort 3 donors counted as recovered after two negative PCRs, clearance, or resolved symptoms.

The chain recombines TRBV27 with TRBJ1-4, with D unresolved. Sequencing input: PBMCs or T cells enriched from blood (not recorded which). The source of this sequence is a man over 45 who had recovered from COVID-19. The CDR3 region is CASQLSGIAANEKLFF. CDR3 DNA: TGTGCCAGCCAACTTTCGGGGATCGCTGCTAATGAAAAACTGTTTTTT. The full variable domain, rest sourced from reference TRBV27 and TRBJ1-4, is EAQVTQNPRYLITVTGKKLTVTCSQNMNHEYMSWYRQDPGLGLRQIYYSMNVEVTDKGDVPEGYKVSRKEKRNFPLILESPSPNQTSLYFCASQLSGIAANEKLFFGSGTQLSVL.